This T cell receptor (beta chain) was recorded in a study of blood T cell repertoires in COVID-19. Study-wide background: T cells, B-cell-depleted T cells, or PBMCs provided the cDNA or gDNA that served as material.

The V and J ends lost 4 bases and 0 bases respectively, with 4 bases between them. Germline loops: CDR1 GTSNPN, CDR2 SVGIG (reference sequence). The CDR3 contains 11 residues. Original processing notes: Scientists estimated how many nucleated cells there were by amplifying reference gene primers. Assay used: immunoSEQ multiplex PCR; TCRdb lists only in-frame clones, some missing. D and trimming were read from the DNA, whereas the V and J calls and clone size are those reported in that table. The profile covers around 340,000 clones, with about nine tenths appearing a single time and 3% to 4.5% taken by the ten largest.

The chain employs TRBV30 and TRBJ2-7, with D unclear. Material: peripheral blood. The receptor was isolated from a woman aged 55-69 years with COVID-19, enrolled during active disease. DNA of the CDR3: TGTGCCTGGACCAACTCCTACGAGCAGTACTTC. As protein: CAWTNSYEQYF. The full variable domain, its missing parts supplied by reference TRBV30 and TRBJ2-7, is SQTIHQWPATLVQPVGSPLSLECTVEGTSNPNLYWYRQAAGRGLQLLFYSVGIGQISSEVPQNLSASRPQDRQFILSSKKLLLSDSGFYLCAWTNSYEQYFGPGTRLTVT.